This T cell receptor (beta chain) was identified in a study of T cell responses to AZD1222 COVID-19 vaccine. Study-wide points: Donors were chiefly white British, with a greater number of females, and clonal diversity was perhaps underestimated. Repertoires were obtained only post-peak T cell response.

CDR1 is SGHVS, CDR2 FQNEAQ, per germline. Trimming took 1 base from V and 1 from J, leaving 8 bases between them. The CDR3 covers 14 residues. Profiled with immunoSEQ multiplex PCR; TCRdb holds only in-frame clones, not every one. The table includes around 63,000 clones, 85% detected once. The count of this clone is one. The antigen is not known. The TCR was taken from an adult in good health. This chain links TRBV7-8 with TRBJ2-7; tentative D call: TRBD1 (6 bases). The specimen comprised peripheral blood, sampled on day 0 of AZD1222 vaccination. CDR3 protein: CASSLVQGSYEQYF. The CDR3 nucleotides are TGTGCCAGCAGCTTAGTACAGGGATCCTACGAGCAGTACTTC.